The sequence of this TCR beta chain was determined in a study of T-cell reconstitution after alpha-beta-depleted transplantation in children. This CDR3 spans 12 amino acids. Trimming stripped 2 bases from V and 10 bases from J, with 12 bases between. Germline values: CDR1 DFQATT, CDR2 SNEGSKA (reference sequence). Using unique molecular identifiers, the investigators prepared the TCRbeta library. TCRdb processed the PCR reads anew with MiXCR; each CDR3 protein has one entry. The sample records 450,000 to 600,000 distinct CDR3 sequences, 32% being singletons. The specimen comprised PBMCs from the stem cell graft donor, sampled from the stem cell graft. The clonotype originates from a human donor who donated a stem cell graft to a child with aplastic anemia. The rearrangement links TRBV20-1 to TRBJ2-1; D possibly corresponds to TRBD1 (6 bases). The CDR3 loop reads CSARPTGYEQFF. CDR3 in DNA: TGCAGTGCTAGACCAACAGGGTACGAGCAGTTCTTC.